This T cell receptor beta chain was sequenced for a study of OX40 agonist ivuxolimab in advanced cancers. Overall study context: Patients receiving dose escalation had hepatocellular carcinoma, melanoma, renal cell or head and neck cancer. People who had prior anti-PD-1, anti-PD-L1 or anti-CTLA-4 therapy could take part, and approximately 43% had some. The study's findings and limits: The 0.1-3.0 mg/kg partial responders had among the lowest clonal expansion.

Turning to this clone: Its antigen is as yet unknown.

TCRdb's copy holds only in-frame clones and misses some; the assay was immunoSEQ multiplex PCR. The sample lists 65,000 to 70,000 clones, nearly 90% occurring once. CDR3 length: 14 amino acids. Germline values: CDR1 SGHTA, CDR2 FQGTGA. Deletions cut 0 bases from V and 7 bases from J, with 10 bases between. The material was CD4+ or CD8+ T cells sorted from blood, obtained in a trial of the OX40 agonist ivuxolimab. This TCR came from an adult with an advanced solid tumor such as melanoma, head and neck, liver or kidney cancer. This sequence joins TRBV7-3 and TRBJ2-1; tentative D call: TRBD2 (6 bases). The CDR3 protein is CASSLTSGGNEQFF. The CDR3 region has the DNA TGTGCCAGCAGCTTAACCTCCGGGGGAAATGAGCAGTTCTTC. Combining the CDR3 with reference TRBV7-3 and TRBJ2-1 gives the whole variable domain GAGVSQTPSNKVTEKGKYVELRCDPISGHTALYWYRQSLGQGPEFLIYFQGTGAADDSGLPNDRFFAVRPEGSVSTLKIQRTERGDSAVYLCASSLTSGGNEQFFGPGTRLTVL.